The text below deals with one T cell receptor (beta chain). Its recognized antigen is unknown. No clone much larger than this one lies a single base away; base qualities are absent. This entry belongs to a study of T cell repertoires in cytomegalovirus infection (dated by TCRdb to the late 2010s). Background on the whole study: Donor HLA type was relevant to the analysis, because carriage of CMV infection together with the matching HLA type was indicated by public TCR beta signatures.

Instrument used: Illumina HiSeq 1500. Using fastp at Q25 and MiXCR, TCRdb reprocessed the public reads and kept productive beta chains. Rows matching on CDR3 protein sequence are summarized as one entry with the most common DNA and genes. The sample table shows 250,000 or so distinct CDR3 sequences, and over 15% are seen once. The top ten hold around half of the sample. The study at large found these results: In the ex vivo response, HLA-C-restricted CMV-specific TCR beta clonotypes were dominant, and in two of eight donors the single most frequent clonotype came from this HLA-C-restricted group. Carriers of CMV infection plus the relevant HLA type were discriminated by the cumulative frequency of public TCR beta family members in the study cohort and in an independent roughly 320-donor cohort.

The germline V gene provides CDR1 SGHVS and CDR2 FNYEAQ. The V end loses 1 base and the J end loses 3 bases, and a stretch of 10 bases separates them. The CDR3, cysteine through phenylalanine, is 15 amino acids long. Only the CDR3 portion is preserved as DNA: 45 bases, with reading frame beginning at the first base. Source material: CD8+ T cells from PBMCs. This receptor was obtained from a human donor in good health (CMV status not recorded). Some clones in this sample may be carry-over from other donors' samples. The chain is encoded by TRBV7-6 joined to TRBJ1-5, with the D gene uncertain. Read as DNA, the sequence is TGTGCCAGCAGCTTAGAACTTGGGCTCAATCAGCCCCAGCATTTT. This is translated as CASSLELGLNQPQHF. When the CDR3 is completed using the reference TRBV7-6 and TRBJ1-5 genes on either side, the full variable domain is GAGVSQSPRYKVTKRGQDVALRCDPISGHVSLYWYRQALGQGPEFLTYFNYEAQQDKSGLPNDRFSAERPEGSISTLTIQRTEQRDSAMYRCASSLELGLNQPQHFGDGTRLSIL.